Below, one T cell receptor beta chain is given with its context. Its cognate antigen has yet to be identified. Base qualities are not at hand, and no much larger clone is one base apart. The data are from a study of cytomegalovirus exposure and HLA in healthy donors (dated by TCRdb to the late 2010s). Broadly, across the study: An earlier analysis of some 500 of the donors reported approximately 300 Gb of sequence data and 120 million or so unique TCR beta sequences from 190 million or so T cells. A later genetic analysis used genome-wide SNP genotypes for about 65% of the 666 donors, treating that subset as a discovery cohort. The later analysis used no new phenotypic data to find candidate immune exposures, relying instead on TCR beta sequences and their occurrence across donors. Alongside the repertoire data, information on donor age, sex, ethnicity and CMV serostatus was compiled. The study used immunosequencing to profile the T cell repertoires of approximately 630 subjects and linked those repertoires to cytomegalovirus serostatus. About five DR-DQ haplotypes were treated as single units for association and clustering because of strong linkage in the cohort. The number of donors typed differed by locus, with 629-630 for A, B, C, DRB1 and DQB1, around 500 for DQA1, under 610 for DPA1, and approximately 470 for DPB1. To predict cytomegalovirus infection status, the study brought together high-throughput TCR immunosequencing, statistical association of individual TCRs with disease status, and machine learning. HLA typing covered class I and class II loci at four-digit resolution. In a later analysis, previously published TCR beta repertoires from hundreds of donors were re-analyzed and high-resolution HLA genotyping was added so that TCR occurrence patterns could be studied. A separate validation cohort of roughly 130 different subjects was used in addition to the 666-subject first cohort. Around 330 gigabases of sequencing data and roughly 80 million unique TCR sequences made up an early release that covered some 640 HLA-typed donors. On average, around 240,000 unique TCR beta nucleotide sequences were sequenced per donor among a few hundred genotyped donors of the cohort, with roughly 18% of those sequences being non-productive. The study aimed to test whether signatures of past pathogen exposure could be identified by cataloging public T cell receptors. All discovery cohort repertoires had been generated using a single sequencing platform. Of the 350 to 450 genotyped donors, 70% to 90% were placed in the genetic ancestry cluster associated with self-reported Caucasian donors. An earlier analysis of around 580 of the donors used high-throughput TCR beta sequencing to judge whether each TCR beta V gene segment behaved as functional or pseudogenic. The paper as a whole reports these results and caveats: CMV serostatus was the only immune exposure information available for the cohort. Roughly uniform sequencing depth across donors was assumed in presence/absence analyses, although this assumption may not hold. Several of the top co-occurrence clusters appeared to be linked to parvovirus B19, influenza, CMV and Epstein-Barr virus, according to a later analysis. Specific HLA alleles were associated with roughly 17,000 TCR beta sequences at a false discovery rate of 0.05 in a later analysis. In a later analysis, HLA-associated TCR beta chains showed more clonal expansion and lower generation probabilities than non-associated chains that were equally common. Linkage disequilibrium might explain the correlated functional status among segregating V segments, but an unknown experimental factor could not be excluded. When HLA alleles, especially DR and DQ, strongly co-occurred, TCR associations were difficult to assign to individual alleles. Broadly in line with IMGT annotations, most TCR beta V segments showed up in productive rearrangements about 90% or about 30% of the time in an earlier analysis of 587 of the donors. According to a later analysis, TCR association rates differed among HLA loci, with DRB1 alleles showing the most associated TCRs and HLA-C alleles showing the fewest. A later genetic analysis associated a missense DCLRE1C variant with V-gene and J-gene trimming of TCR beta chains, and an independent cohort replicated the association. The authors suggested that the approach could potentially be generalized to other disease states and immunological phenotypes. A later analysis found that most CMV-associated TCR beta chains appeared HLA-restricted, with HLA associations seemingly driven largely by CMV exposure. Roughly 17 rarely observed V segments, including chromosome 9 orphons, were excluded from the earlier analysis of 550 to 700 of the donors because counts were too low. Some IMGT-functional V segments, including TRBV6-2 and TRBV6-3, could not be told apart with the 87-base-pair reads, so those segments were excluded. While some public TCRs were present in many individuals, most TCR sequences turned up only very rarely across donors. A later genetic analysis reported fewer N-insertions in productive TCRs among donors in an Asian-associated ancestry cluster than the roughly 640-donor mean. Because some donors lacked HLA typing at each locus, the association tests relied only on the typed subset. A cluster of highly shared sequence variants was judged likely to represent a technical artifact of the sequencing pipeline. A further reported finding was that TCR beta sequences accurately predicted the HLA-A and HLA-B alleles for most subjects in the first cohort. The study gave a list of roughly 150 TCR beta chains associated with cytomegalovirus. Cytomegalovirus status was reported to be diagnosed by the classifier with high specificity and sensitivity in both the original and validation cohorts. In vitro tests confirmed that a few of the cytomegalovirus-associated TCR beta chains recognize cytomegalovirus antigens. Only TCR beta chains were sequenced in this cohort, and the absence of alpha or paired-chain data limited detectable features.

Library preparation was by the immunoSEQ multiplex PCR assay. The multiplex PCR relied on a mix of 60 forward primers for TCR Vbeta segments and 13 reverse primers for TCR Jbeta segments. A multiplex PCR assay on genomic DNA amplified the CDR3 region of rearranged TCR beta genes. The amplified TCR beta libraries were sequenced on the Illumina HiSeq System as 87-base-pair reads. On the authors' methods: In a later analysis, about 80 million unique TCR beta chains were counted across the approximately 640 repertoires, and roughly 11 million of these chains were shared by at least two donors. To remove PCR and sequencing errors, raw reads were error-corrected and collapsed into unique sequences using a nearest-neighbor algorithm that merged closely related sequences. Alignment of CDR3 sequences to IMGT reference sequences was used to assign V, D and J gene segments. For a sequence to be retained, a match of at least six nucleotides to both a V gene segment and a J gene segment was required. Rearrangements were classified as productive when the CDR3 lacked stop codons and remained in frame with V and J, and all other rearrangements were classified as non-productive. CDR3 was defined according to IMGT convention as the region running from the second conserved V-encoded cysteine to the conserved J-encoded phenylalanine. The earlier analysis of 500 to 600 of the donors excluded sequences that lacked an unambiguous match to a single V gene segment. In an earlier analysis of a few hundred of the donors, V segments were called functional above 56.7% productive rearrangements and were called segregating when the between-donor standard deviation exceeded 5%. To diagnose cytomegalovirus status from the catalog of TCR beta chain sequences, a statistical classification framework was built. V and J gene assignment, in a later analysis, came from comparing TCR nucleotide sequences with IMGT/GENE-DB human TR gene sequences. A later analysis assigned CDR3 sequences and most-parsimonious VDJ recombination scenarios with the TCRdist pipeline. In a later analysis, each TCR beta chain was defined by its CDR3 amino acid sequence together with its V-gene family, and reads lacking a unique V-gene family were excluded. In a later analysis, some 600 highly shared, low-generation-probability nucleotide sequences were removed to address suspected cross-contamination and a sequencing artifact. For each public chain, a later analysis derived a clonal expansion index from normalized ranks of inferred template counts within each repertoire. Generation probabilities in a later analysis came from a VDJ recombination model fitted to out-of-frame rearrangements, and those results were checked against IGoR. Hypergeometric tests were used in a later analysis to score TCR-TCR, TCR-HLA and TCR-CMV co-occurrence, with a repertoire-size bias correction applied to the TCR pairs. In a later analysis, false discovery rates were estimated by permuting HLA or CMV assignments 20 times. In a later analysis, co-occurring TCRs were grouped with DBSCAN, and TCRdist sequence similarity was added when clustering was performed within HLA-allele-positive subsets. Repertoires with fewer than 30,000 or more than 120,000 public chains were left out of co-occurrence clustering, as were four to six repertoires with anomalous nucleotide sharing. Imported from immuneACCESS, the table was reduced by TCRdb to in-frame sequences with V and J called. These copies leave out some clones; in studies compared against another copy, an unresolved V gene accounts for under half, and the cause of the remainder is not known. V, J and clone size are taken as reported in that table, and D and trimming were inferred from the DNA itself. The sample records more than 95,000 clones, 64% of which are singletons. In total, the top ten clones hold 2.5% to 3.5% of the sample.

The germline V gene provides CDR1 SNHLY and CDR2 FYNNEI. The CDR3 spans 13 residues, from the cysteine through the phenylalanine. Only CDR3 DNA is held: 39 bases, read in frame from base 1. V is pared back by 8 bases and J by 5 bases, with 12 bases lying between the germline termini. In total, approximately 610 healthy bone marrow donors made up the cohort. At the time of sampling, all cohort members were nominally healthy, though unrecorded immune exposures were likely present. The donor tested CMV seronegative, placing the donor among the approximately 360 seronegative members of the cohort. A peripheral blood sample was provided by each donor, and peripheral blood mononuclear cells were used for TCR beta sequencing. The Qiagen DNeasy Blood Extraction Kit was used to extract genomic DNA from the blood cell samples.

Sequencing used PBMCs. The chain was built from TRBV2 and TRBJ1-4; the D gene lacks a confident call. This TCR was recovered from a man aged 60-69 years in good health and CMV-seronegative. The nucleotides read TGTGCCAGCGTTTGGCAGAACAATGAAAAACTGTTTTTT. This translates into CASVWQNNEKLFF. Extended through the reference TRBV2 and TRBJ1-4 proteins, this CDR3 yields the full variable domain: EPEVTQTPSHQVTQMGQEVILRCVPISNHLYFYWYRQILGQKVEFLVSFYNNEISEKSEIFDDQFSVERPDGSNFTLKIRSTKLEDSAMYFCASVWQNNEKLFFGSGTQLSVL.